The 13 T cell receptor beta chains below all came from one sample that was sequenced in a study of T cell responses to AZD1222 COVID-19 vaccine (dated by TCRdb to 2020 to 2022). The sample's time point label, in plain terms: baseline before first vaccination. Receptor libraries were prepared by the immunoSEQ multiplex PCR assay. The table was pulled from immuneACCESS by TCRdb, which kept in-frame rearrangements only. Such tables lose some clones; where checked, under half of the loss comes from unresolved V genes, and the rest has no known cause. The sample table lists around 130,000 clones, 85% to 90% of them with a count of one. The ten largest account for around 3% of the sample. Here the sequenced sample was peripheral blood, taken on day 0 of AZD1222 vaccination. Source of these receptors: an adult in good health.

CDR3 DNA: TGTGCCAGCATTCATTCGGGACTAGCGGGAGGGAGCTCCTACGAGCAGTACTTC. Amino acid sequence: CASIHSGLAGGSSYEQYF. The genes are TRBV28 and TRBJ2-7, with 16 bases that match TRBD2. Trimming removed 7 bases from V and 0 bases from J; junction bases left unmatched: 9. The germline V gene encodes CDR1 MDHEN and CDR2 SYDVKM. There are 18 residues in the CDR3.

The rearrangement links TRBV29-1 to TRBJ2-7; tentative D call: TRBD2 (6 bases). V lost 6 bases and J lost 4, with 10 bases in between. The CDR3 runs 11 residues. Germline CDR1 is SQVTM and CDR2 is ANQGSEA. CDR3 sequence: CSVGTDYEQYF. The DNA of the CDR3 is TGCAGCGTGGGGACTGATTACGAGCAGTACTTC.

The chain carries TRBV19 and TRBJ2-7, with 7 positions matching TRBD1. J lost 2 bases, V lost 6 bases, and 10 bases had no gene match. CDR3 length equals 15 residues. Germline V gene lookup returns CDR1 LNHDA and CDR2 SQIVND (reference sequence). The CDR3 protein is CASRMDRDSAYEQYF. CDR3 in DNA: TGTGCCAGTAGAATGGACCGGGACAGTGCCTACGAGCAGTACTTC.

The rearrangement joins TRBV12-5 to TRBJ1-2, with TRBD1 matching over 7 bases. Trimming removed 1 base from V and 5 bases from J; junction bases left unmatched: 13. The CDR3 is made up of 17 amino acids. Germline V lookup: CDR1 LGHNT, CDR2 FRNRAP. This CDR3 reads CASGLDGTAKEPYGYTF. The CDR3 nucleotides are TGTGCTAGTGGTTTGGACGGGACAGCTAAAGAACCTTATGGCTACACCTTC.

V and J are TRBV7-3 and TRBJ2-2; weak D call: TRBD2 (5 bases). V was clipped by 5 bases and J by 5 bases, with 15 bases between them. CDR1 is SGHTA and CDR2 is FQGTGA in the germline V gene. This CDR3 region has 15 residues. The CDR3 loop reads CASSPQRSRTGELFF. The CDR3 DNA reads as TGTGCCAGCAGCCCTCAGCGGAGCCGGACCGGGGAGCTGTTTTTT.

The gene calls are TRBV6-2 or TRBV6-3 and TRBJ1-5; 8 nucleotides align to TRBD1. Germline values: CDR1 MNHEY, CDR2 SVGEGT. The CDR3 runs 18 residues. V gave up 2 bases and J gave up 7 bases; unmatched junction bases: 16. CDR3 nucleotides: TGTGCCAGCAGTTACACGATGACAGGGGAGATAGAAGAACAGCCCCAGCATTTT. This codes for CASSYTMTGEIEEQPQHF.

The chain uses TRBV6-2 or TRBV6-3 and TRBJ1-1, with D unclear. Trimming removed 3 bases at V and 4 bases at J, with 6 bases between. CDR1 MNHEY and CDR2 SVGEGT come from the germline V gene. The CDR3 has 12 residues. The CDR3 region is CASSYYGTEAFF. The CDR3 DNA reads TGTGCCAGCAGTTATTACGGCACTGAAGCTTTCTTT.

This clone was picked up one time. The rearrangement uses TRBV5-1 and TRBJ2-7, with a tentative D call TRBD1 (5 bases). This CDR3 spans 14 amino acids. Germline lookup yields CDR1 SGHRS and CDR2 YFSETQ. Trimming left V 5 bases short and J 2 bases short, with 14 bases between. The CDR3 loop is CASSPETAPYEQYF. The CDR3 DNA reads TGCGCCAGCAGTCCGGAGACAGCGCCCTACGAGCAGTACTTC.

This chain uses TRBV6-2 or TRBV6-3 with TRBJ2-5; 14 positions match TRBD2. The CDR3 sequence is 18 residues long. The germline CDR1 and CDR2 sequences are MNHEY and SVGEGT. The J segment lost 1 base and the V segment lost 5 bases, leaving 9 bases of the junction unmatched. This chain's CDR3 is CASSPGTSGRGAQETQYF. In nucleotides, the CDR3 is TGTGCCAGCAGTCCCGGGACTAGCGGGAGAGGCGCCCAAGAGACCCAGTACTTC.

The V and J genes are TRBV30 and TRBJ1-1; D not resolved. Germline loops: CDR1 GTSNPN, CDR2 SVGIG (reference sequence). With 2 bases removed from V and 10 bases from J, the gap between germline ends came to 17 bases. This CDR3 is 13 amino acids long. CDR3 bases: TGTGCCTGGAGTCCCATAAGAACGTATGGAGCTTTCTTT. Translated, it gives CAWSPIRTYGAFF. The full variable domain, with the rest looked up from reference TRBV30 and TRBJ1-1, is SQTIHQWPATLVQPVGSPLSLECTVEGTSNPNLYWYRQAAGRGLQLLFYSVGIGQISSEVPQNLSASRPQDRQFILSSKKLLLSDSGFYLCAWSPIRTYGAFFGQGTRLTVV.

The gene calls are TRBV5-1 and TRBJ1-2, with D uncertain. In germline, CDR1 is SGHRS, CDR2 YFSETQ. This CDR3 comprises 13 residues. Trimming pared 4 bases from V and 2 bases from J, leaving 9 bases between. As DNA, the CDR3 is TGCGCCAGCAGCCCCACCGGCAACTATGGCTACACCTTC. Amino acid sequence: CASSPTGNYGYTF.

The V and J genes are TRBV15 and TRBJ1-6; the D gene is possibly TRBD1 (6 bases). Looked up from germline, CDR1 is LNHNV and CDR2 is YYDKDF (reference sequence). Trimming shortened V by 5 bases and J by 1 base, and 9 bases separated the two germline ends. The CDR3 has 15 residues. This CDR3 is CATSLGQSYNSPLHF. The CDR3 bases are TGTGCCACCAGCCTTGGACAGTCCTATAATTCACCCCTCCACTTT.

The chain links TRBV5-4 to TRBJ2-5; D is tentatively TRBD1 or TRBD2 (5 bases each). Germline values: CDR1 SGHNT, CDR2 YYREEE (reference sequence). The CDR3 runs 13 residues. The V gene lost 2 bases and the J gene lost 4 bases, with 9 bases spanning the gap. The CDR3 reads CASSLGAGETQYF. The DNA for the CDR3 is TGTGCCAGCAGCTTAGGGGCGGGAGAGACCCAGTACTTC.